This TCR beta chain was recovered during a study of T cells in Graves' hyperthyroidism and ophthalmopathy. V gave up 3 bases and J gave up 5 bases; unmatched junction bases: 4. The CDR3 extends over 13 amino acids. CDR1 and CDR2 (germline): SGHRS, YFSETQ. Regarding the study as a whole: Ophthalmopathy was predicted by the model a median of about six months ahead of onset. In the blood, most expanded thyroid clonotypes above 0.001 appeared as well.

This clonotype was seen at least ten times. The antigen is unknown. Using RNA transcripts as the source, TCR beta CDR3 regions were amplified. An initial round of RT-PCR targeting the TCR CDR3 relied on the HTBI primer set. TCRdb recomputed calls from the multiplex PCR reads with MiXCR, one row per CDR3 protein. The sample has approximately 640,000 distinct CDR3 sequences; 45% are singletons. The chain is built from TRBV5-1 and TRBJ1-2; TRBD1 matches at 7 bases. The specimen was peripheral blood or thyroid tissue (not recorded which). This TCR was recovered from an adult man with Graves' disease, either hyperthyroidism or ophthalmopathy (not recorded which). The CDR3 nucleotides read TGCGCCAGCAGCTACGACAGGGTTTATGGCTACACCTTC. Its translation is CASSYDRVYGYTF. The variable domain in full, with the rest retrieved from reference TRBV5-1 and TRBJ1-2, is KAGVTQTPRYLIKTRGQQVTLSCSPISGHRSVSWYQQTPGQGLQFLFEYFSETQRNKGNFPGRFSGRQFSNSRSEMNVSTLELGDSALYLCASSYDRVYGYTFGSGTRLTVV.